The clone carrying this T cell receptor (beta chain) has a handful of counts. The antigen is undetermined. This sample is drawn from a study of response to subunit inactivated influenza vaccine. Germline V CDR1 and CDR2: SGHVS, FNYEAQ. The CDR3 length is 15 residues. The V and J ends lost 4 bases and 4 bases, in that order; junction bases with no gene match: 8. TCRdb redid the calling of the RT-PCR reads with MiXCR, one entry per CDR3 protein. Among hundreds of thousands of distinct CDR3 sequences listed, roughly 12% were seen once. Study-wide results and caveats: It was suggested by the authors that few new T cells are recruited by each seasonal influenza vaccination.

The source of this sequence is a man aged 45-65 years who received an inactivated influenza vaccine. The chain recombines TRBV7-6 with TRBJ2-7; the match to TRBD2 covers 9 bases. Sequenced here: PBMCs from blood, sampled on the day of vaccination. DNA of the CDR3: TGTGCCAGCAGCTACGTAGCGGGAGAAGGGTACGAGCAGTACTTC. Amino acids: CASSYVAGEGYEQYF.